This is a list of T cell receptor beta chains from one sample in a study of Ad26.COV2.S vaccination and SARS-CoV-2 variants. Data came from immunoSEQ multiplex PCR; TCRdb stores just in-frame clones and leaves some out. The sample includes approximately 240,000 clones, 85% to 90% seen only once; the top ten take about 10%. The starting material was peripheral blood, obtained in a trial of Ad26.COV2.S vaccine versus placebo. The receptors come from a person aged 18-60 years who received the Ad26.COV2.S COVID-19 vaccine or a placebo. CDR3s include the opening cysteine and the closing phenylalanine or tryptophan. D genes are given only for firm matches. Size is omitted from some rows. Given values are once, few, many or a class for expanded clones.

CDR3 protein: CASSTTRYLYEQYF
CDR3 DNA: TGTGCCAGCAGCACCACTAGGTATCTCTACGAGCAGTACTTC
V gene: TRBV27
clone size: -
D gene: -
J gene: TRBJ2-7

CDR3 protein: CAWSVRAGGNNSPLHF
CDR3 DNA: TGTGCCTGGAGTGTACGGGCGGGGGGAAATAATTCACCCCTCCACTTT
V gene: TRBV30
clone size: few
D gene: -
J gene: TRBJ1-6

CDR3 protein: CASSRPGGNTEAFF
CDR3 DNA: TGTGCCAGCAGCCGACCAGGGGGGAACACTGAAGCTTTCTTT
V gene: TRBV4-2
clone size: -
D gene: TRBD1
J gene: TRBJ1-1

CDR3 protein: CASSKGVDGYTF
CDR3 DNA: TGCGCCAGCAGTAAGGGGGTTGATGGCTACACCTTC
V gene: TRBV10-2
clone size: -
D gene: -
J gene: TRBJ1-2

CDR3 protein: CAWIVPGAGVQFF
CDR3 DNA: TGTGCCTGGATTGTTCCTGGGGCGGGCGTGCAGTTCTTC
V gene: TRBV30
clone size: -
D gene: -
J gene: TRBJ2-1

CDR3 protein: CASSNTPVNEQFF
CDR3 DNA: TGTGCCAGTAGTAACACTCCTGTCAATGAGCAGTTCTTC
V gene: TRBV19
clone size: -
D gene: -
J gene: TRBJ2-1

CDR3 protein: CASTSSGAYEQYF
CDR3 DNA: TGTGCCAGCACCTCCTCCGGGGCCTACGAGCAGTACTTC
V gene: TRBV28
clone size: -
D gene: -
J gene: TRBJ2-7

CDR3 protein: CASSLDKGQGNTEAFF
CDR3 DNA: TGTGCCAGCAGTTTAGACAAAGGACAGGGGAACACTGAAGCTTTCTTT
V gene: TRBV28
clone size: once
D gene: TRBD1
J gene: TRBJ1-1

CDR3 protein: CATSSLVGTEAFF
CDR3 DNA: TGTGCCACCAGCTCATTAGTTGGGACTGAAGCTTTCTTT
V gene: TRBV15
clone size: once
D gene: -
J gene: TRBJ1-1

CDR3 protein: CASSNRQGAFSTDTQYF
CDR3 DNA: TGTGCCAGTAGTAACCGACAGGGGGCGTTTAGCACAGATACGCAGTATTTT
V gene: TRBV19
clone size: -
D gene: TRBD1
J gene: TRBJ2-3

CDR3 protein: CASRGTGSSYNEQFF
CDR3 DNA: TGTGCCAGTAGGGGGACAGGGAGCTCCTACAATGAGCAGTTCTTC
V gene: TRBV19
clone size: -
D gene: TRBD1
J gene: TRBJ2-1

CDR3 protein: CASSQDPPLARDGNTIYF
CDR3 DNA: TGTGCCAGCAGCCAAGATCCCCCTTTAGCCAGGGATGGAAACACCATATATTTT
V gene: TRBV3-1/TRBV3-2
clone size: -
D gene: -
J gene: TRBJ1-3

CDR3 protein: CASSLADLTGRYQETQYF
CDR3 DNA: TGCGCCAGCAGCTTGGCCGACCTAACCGGGCGGTACCAAGAGACCCAGTACTTC
V gene: TRBV5-1
clone size: -
D gene: -
J gene: TRBJ2-5

CDR3 protein: CAWSVGSSGNTIYF
CDR3 DNA: TGTGCCTGGAGCGTAGGTAGCTCTGGAAACACCATATATTTT
V gene: TRBV30
clone size: once
D gene: -
J gene: TRBJ1-3

CDR3 protein: CASSPDRAGNTIYF
CDR3 DNA: TGCGCCAGCAGCCCCGACAGGGCTGGAAACACCATATATTTT
V gene: TRBV5-1
clone size: -
D gene: TRBD1
J gene: TRBJ1-3

CDR3 protein: CASSPSGLAGGGNEQFF
CDR3 DNA: TGTGCCAGCAGCCCTAGCGGACTAGCGGGGGGCGGTAATGAGCAGTTCTTC
V gene: TRBV7-9
clone size: -
D gene: TRBD2
J gene: TRBJ2-1

CDR3 protein: CATSDFSTGELFF
CDR3 DNA: TGTGCCACCAGTGATTTCAGCACCGGGGAGCTGTTTTTT
V gene: TRBV24-1
clone size: -
D gene: -
J gene: TRBJ2-2

CDR3 protein: CAWSTGIRSSYNEQFF
CDR3 DNA: TGTGCCTGGAGTACAGGGATCAGAAGCTCCTACAATGAGCAGTTCTTC
V gene: TRBV30
clone size: once
D gene: -
J gene: TRBJ2-1

CDR3 protein: CASTSGTAKNYGYTF
CDR3 DNA: TGTGCCAGCACCTCCGGGACAGCCAAAAACTATGGCTACACCTTC
V gene: TRBV28
clone size: -
D gene: TRBD1
J gene: TRBJ1-2

CDR3 protein: CASSLRHSADTQYF
CDR3 DNA: TGTGCCAGCAGTTTAAGACATTCGGCAGATACGCAGTATTTT
V gene: TRBV6-6
clone size: -
D gene: -
J gene: TRBJ2-3

CDR3 protein: CASRDWQGNEQFF
CDR3 DNA: TGCGCCAGCAGGGACTGGCAGGGTAATGAGCAGTTCTTC
V gene: TRBV10-2
clone size: -
D gene: -
J gene: TRBJ2-1

CDR3 protein: CASSPPGSRVYTGELFF
CDR3 DNA: TGTGCCAGCAGCCCGCCTGGGTCTCGTGTATACACCGGGGAGCTGTTTTTT
V gene: TRBV28
clone size: -
D gene: -
J gene: TRBJ2-2

CDR3 protein: CASSALAGGVTQYF
CDR3 DNA: TGTGCCAGCAGTGCCCTAGCGGGGGGGGTTACGCAGTATTTT
V gene: TRBV27
clone size: -
D gene: TRBD2
J gene: TRBJ2-3

CDR3 protein: CASSLSAGGGTEAFF
CDR3 DNA: TGTGCCAGCAGTTTATCGGCAGGGGGTGGGACTGAAGCTTTCTTT
V gene: TRBV28
clone size: -
D gene: TRBD1
J gene: TRBJ1-1

CDR3 protein: CASSLGQYDEQYF
CDR3 DNA: TGTGCCAGCAGCTTGGGGCAGTACGACGAGCAGTACTTC
V gene: TRBV5-6
clone size: -
D gene: -
J gene: TRBJ2-7

CDR3 protein: CASSTQGVNQPQHF
CDR3 DNA: TGTGCCAGCAGTACCCAGGGCGTCAATCAGCCCCAGCATTTT
V gene: TRBV28
clone size: -
D gene: -
J gene: TRBJ1-5

CDR3 protein: CASSQGGTSGGWSSYNEQFF
CDR3 DNA: TGTGCCAGCAGCCAAGGAGGGACTAGCGGGGGGTGGAGCTCCTACAATGAGCAGTTCTTC
V gene: TRBV3-1/TRBV3-2
clone size: -
D gene: TRBD2
J gene: TRBJ2-1

CDR3 protein: CASSHGISHYEQYF
CDR3 DNA: TGTGCCAGCAGCCATGGGATTAGTCACTACGAGCAGTACTTC
V gene: TRBV3-1/TRBV3-2
clone size: once
D gene: -
J gene: TRBJ2-7

CDR3 protein: CASSPGASTDTQYF
CDR3 DNA: TGTGCCAGCAGCCCCGGGGCTAGCACAGATACGCAGTATTTT
V gene: TRBV16
clone size: -
D gene: -
J gene: TRBJ2-3

CDR3 protein: CASSRPGNLYEQYF
CDR3 DNA: TGTGCCAGCAGCCGACCGGGGAATCTCTACGAGCAGTACTTC
V gene: TRBV5-4
clone size: -
D gene: -
J gene: TRBJ2-7

CDR3 protein: CASSQDRTQGGVGSNQPQHF
CDR3 DNA: TGCGCCAGCAGCCAAGATCGGACTCAGGGTGGGGTAGGTAGCAATCAGCCCCAGCATTTT
V gene: TRBV4-3
clone size: -
D gene: -
J gene: TRBJ1-5

CDR3 protein: CASSFRDRNNSPLHF
CDR3 DNA: TGTGCCAGCAGCTTCCGGGACAGGAATAATTCACCCCTCCACTTT
V gene: TRBV7-2
clone size: -
D gene: TRBD1
J gene: TRBJ1-6

CDR3 protein: CSVVRDRARKTEAFF
CDR3 DNA: TGCAGCGTTGTAAGAGACAGGGCCAGGAAAACTGAAGCTTTCTTT
V gene: TRBV29-1
clone size: -
D gene: TRBD1
J gene: TRBJ1-1

CDR3 protein: CASSRGAGYQETQYF
CDR3 DNA: TGTGCCAGCAGCCGAGGAGCAGGGTACCAAGAGACCCAGTACTTC
V gene: TRBV7-3
clone size: -
D gene: -
J gene: TRBJ2-5

CDR3 protein: CATSDPPGTASTDTQYF
CDR3 DNA: TGTGCCACCAGTGACCCCCCCGGGACCGCTAGCACAGATACGCAGTATTTT
V gene: TRBV24-1
clone size: -
D gene: -
J gene: TRBJ2-3

CDR3 protein: CASSLVLADTQYF
CDR3 DNA: TGTGCCAGCAGCTTGGTACTAGCAGATACGCAGTATTTT
V gene: TRBV5-4
clone size: -
D gene: -
J gene: TRBJ2-3

CDR3 protein: CASSFAAPINNEQFF
CDR3 DNA: TGCGCCAGCAGCTTCGCTGCCCCGATTAACAATGAGCAGTTCTTC
V gene: TRBV5-1
clone size: -
D gene: -
J gene: TRBJ2-1

CDR3 protein: CASSYPPGETQYF
CDR3 DNA: TGTGCCAGCAGTTACCCCCCGGGAGAGACCCAGTACTTC
V gene: TRBV6-2/TRBV6-3
clone size: -
D gene: -
J gene: TRBJ2-5

CDR3 protein: CASSFQETQYF
CDR3 DNA: TGTGCCAGCAGTTTCCAAGAGACCCAGTACTTC
V gene: TRBV27
clone size: -
D gene: -
J gene: TRBJ2-5

CDR3 protein: CASSLGHPGAFSNQPQHF
CDR3 DNA: TGTGCCAGCAGCTTAGGACACCCCGGGGCTTTTAGCAATCAGCCCCAGCATTTT
V gene: TRBV7-2
clone size: once
D gene: -
J gene: TRBJ1-5

CDR3 protein: CASSLTANRYNEQFF
CDR3 DNA: TGTGCCAGCAGCTTAACGGCCAACAGGTACAATGAGCAGTTCTTC
V gene: TRBV11-2
clone size: -
D gene: -
J gene: TRBJ2-1

CDR3 protein: CASSSPKTTGTLNFLYGYTF
CDR3 DNA: TGTGCCAGCAGCTCCCCAAAAACGACAGGGACTTTGAATTTCCTCTATGGCTACACCTTC
V gene: TRBV7-3
clone size: -
D gene: TRBD1
J gene: TRBJ1-2

CDR3 protein: CASSAREGEKLFF
CDR3 DNA: TGTGCCAGCTCAGCCAGGGAGGGCGAAAAACTGTTTTTT
V gene: TRBV18
clone size: -
D gene: -
J gene: TRBJ1-4

CDR3 protein: CASKLAGTSTDTQYF
CDR3 DNA: TGTGCCAGCAAATTAGCGGGGACCAGCACAGATACGCAGTATTTT
V gene: TRBV28
clone size: -
D gene: TRBD2
J gene: TRBJ2-3

CDR3 protein: CASSYGQNNQPQHF
CDR3 DNA: TGTGCCAGCAGTTATGGCCAGAACAATCAGCCCCAGCATTTT
V gene: TRBV6-6
clone size: -
D gene: -
J gene: TRBJ1-5

CDR3 protein: CASSPPGRVGEQFF
CDR3 DNA: TGTGCCAGCAGCCCCCCGGGCAGGGTTGGAGAGCAGTTCTTC
V gene: TRBV4-2
clone size: -
D gene: -
J gene: TRBJ2-1

CDR3 protein: CASSEGGTDTQYF
CDR3 DNA: TGTGCCAGCAGTGAAGGGGGCACAGATACGCAGTATTTT
V gene: TRBV25-1
clone size: -
D gene: -
J gene: TRBJ2-3

CDR3 protein: CASSQDPGPETQYF
CDR3 DNA: TGTGCCAGCAGCCAAGACCCGGGGCCAGAGACCCAGTACTTC
V gene: TRBV3-1/TRBV3-2
clone size: -
D gene: -
J gene: TRBJ2-5

CDR3 protein: CASSQGTGSSGNTIYF
CDR3 DNA: TGTGCCAGCAGCCAAGGGACAGGGAGCTCTGGAAACACCATATATTTT
V gene: TRBV16
clone size: -
D gene: TRBD1
J gene: TRBJ1-3

CDR3 protein: CASSLGGLNNQPQHF
CDR3 DNA: TGTGCCAGCAGTTTAGGAGGGTTGAACAATCAGCCCCAGCATTTT
V gene: TRBV27
clone size: -
D gene: -
J gene: TRBJ1-5

CDR3 protein: CASSLGGLAGNEQYF
CDR3 DNA: TGCGCCAGCAGCTTGGGGGGACTAGCGGGGAACGAGCAGTACTTC
V gene: TRBV5-1
clone size: -
D gene: TRBD2
J gene: TRBJ2-7